Listed below are T cell receptor beta chains from one sample, sequenced in a study of blood T cell repertoires in COVID-19. Sequencing used immunoSEQ multiplex PCR; TCRdb keeps in-frame clones, though not all of them. The sample has 250,000 or so clones; 75% to 85% are singletons. Source material: peripheral blood. These receptors were collected from a man aged 40-49 years who had recovered from COVID-19. The CDR3 runs from the conserved cysteine through the conserved F or W. The D gene is left open where the match is weak. Size values are once, few and many counts, or a class for expanded clones, and some rows have none.

d_call	clone_size	v_call	j_call	cdr3_length	cdr3_aa	cdr3_nt
-	-	TRBV27	TRBJ2-4	15	CASSLGASRINIQYF	TGTGCCAGCAGTTTAGGGGCATCCCGGATAAACATTCAGTACTTC
-	-	TRBV27	TRBJ1-5	13	CASTGRLRQPQHF	TGTGCCAGCACCGGGAGACTCCGCCAGCCCCAGCATTTT
-	-	TRBV5-5	TRBJ2-2	15	CASSLARQRTGELFF	TGTGCCAGCAGCTTGGCGCGACAGCGTACCGGGGAGCTGTTTTTT
-	once	TRBV6-2/TRBV6-3	TRBJ2-7	15	CASSPIGDNPYEQYF	TGTGCCAGCAGCCCGATAGGGGATAACCCCTACGAGCAGTACTTC
-	-	TRBV12-3/TRBV12-4	TRBJ1-1	12	CASSWQYTEAFF	TGTGCCAGCAGTTGGCAGTACACTGAAGCTTTCTTT
-	-	TRBV11-2	TRBJ1-1	14	CASSLEGLAGEAFF	TGTGCCAGCAGCTTAGAAGGTCTGGCAGGTGAAGCTTTCTTT
-	-	TRBV6-6	TRBJ1-4	13	CASTGALREKLFF	TGTGCCAGCACGGGAGCGCTGAGGGAAAAACTGTTTTTT
TRBD1	-	TRBV5-1	TRBJ1-2	15	CASSLGPGGRDGYTF	TGCGCCAGCAGCTTGGGACCAGGGGGCAGAGATGGCTACACCTTC
-	-	TRBV6-5	TRBJ1-1	11	CASSKLAEAFF	TGTGCCAGCAGTAAGTTAGCTGAAGCTTTCTTT
-	-	TRBV27	TRBJ2-5	14	CASRGNRAQETQYF	TGTGCCAGCAGGGGCAACAGGGCCCAAGAGACCCAGTACTTC
TRBD1	-	TRBV7-2	TRBJ2-2	14	CASSIDRGSGELFF	TGTGCCAGCAGCATTGACAGGGGGAGCGGGGAGCTGTTTTTT
-	-	TRBV5-4	TRBJ2-5	14	CASSLAQAQETQYF	TGTGCCAGCAGCCTTGCGCAGGCCCAAGAGACCCAGTACTTC
-	-	TRBV21-1	TRBJ2-3	20	CASSKPGLAGGPAGTDTQYF	TGTGCCAGCAGCAAACCCGGGCTAGCGGGAGGACCTGCTGGCACAGATACGCAGTATTTT
-	few	TRBV7-8	TRBJ2-3	14	CASSLRARLDTQYF	TGTGCCAGCAGCCTCAGGGCGCGTTTAGATACGCAGTATTTT
-	-	TRBV7-9	TRBJ1-3	14	CASSLDSSGNTIYF	TGTGCCAGCAGCTTAGACAGCTCTGGAAACACCATATATTTT
-	-	TRBV11-2	TRBJ1-1	14	CASSLPAMNTEAFF	TGTGCCAGCAGCTTACCCGCGATGAACACTGAAGCTTTCTTT
-	-	TRBV6-6	TRBJ1-2	14	CASSFRDIIYGYTF	TGTGCCAGCAGTTTTCGGGACATTATATATGGCTACACCTTC
-	-	TRBV2	TRBJ1-2	13	CASSEWRVYGYTF	TGTGCCAGCAGTGAATGGCGGGTTTATGGCTACACCTTC
TRBD1	-	TRBV6-5	TRBJ1-2	13	CASKRTGTYGYTF	TGTGCCAGCAAAAGGACAGGAACGTATGGCTACACCTTC
-	-	TRBV15	TRBJ1-6	14	CATSRVAGDSPLHF	TGTGCCACCAGCAGAGTAGCGGGGGATTCACCCCTCCACTTT
-	-	TRBV5-5	TRBJ2-6	15	CASSSLVSGANVLTF	TGTGCCAGCAGTAGTCTGGTCTCTGGGGCCAACGTCCTGACTTTC
-	-	TRBV30	TRBJ2-5	11	CAWSDSGLLYF	TGTGCCTGGAGTGACTCAGGGCTCTTGTACTTC
TRBD2	-	TRBV19	TRBJ2-3	16	CASSTWTSGDTDTQYF	TGTGCCAGTAGTACTTGGACTAGCGGGGACACAGATACGCAGTATTTT
TRBD2	-	TRBV10-1	TRBJ2-3	16	CASSESSGRASDTQYF	TGCGCCAGCAGTGAGTCCTCCGGGAGGGCGTCAGATACGCAGTATTTT
-	-	TRBV5-4	TRBJ2-1	16	CASSPDPGLINNEQFF	TGTGCCAGCAGCCCGGACCCGGGACTCATAAACAATGAGCAGTTCTTC
TRBD1	once	TRBV19	TRBJ1-2	13	CASSIQGARGYTF	TGTGCCAGTAGTATTCAGGGGGCGCGAGGCTACACCTTC
TRBD1	-	TRBV19	TRBJ1-1	11	CASRERGQAFF	TGTGCCAGTAGAGAGAGGGGGCAAGCTTTCTTT
-	-	TRBV7-9	TRBJ1-1	13	CASSLAQNTEAFF	TGTGCCAGCAGCTTGGCCCAGAACACTGAAGCTTTCTTT
-	-	TRBV4-1	TRBJ1-2	16	CASRNLGKTRFYGYTF	TGCGCCAGCAGGAACCTAGGAAAGACCAGATTTTATGGCTACACCTTC
-	once	TRBV6-6	TRBJ1-2	13	CASRAVSYYGYTF	TGTGCCAGCAGGGCCGTATCCTACTATGGCTACACCTTC
TRBD2	-	TRBV10-1	TRBJ2-1	15	CASSESVSGRVVQFF	TGCGCCAGCAGTGAGTCGGTTAGCGGGAGGGTTGTGCAGTTCTTC
-	once	TRBV7-2	TRBJ2-3	14	CASSRPPRLDTQYF	TGTGCCAGCAGCCGCCCCCCCAGACTCGATACGCAGTATTTT
TRBD1	-	TRBV2	TRBJ1-3	16	CASREPSGGNGNTIYF	TGTGCCAGCAGGGAACCCTCAGGGGGCAATGGAAACACCATATATTTT
-	-	TRBV19	TRBJ1-2	14	CASSPVRGDYGYTF	TGTGCCAGTAGTCCGGTACGGGGGGACTATGGCTACACCTTC
-	few	TRBV10-2	TRBJ1-6	14	CASSQTGDNSPLHF	TGCGCCAGCAGCCAGACAGGCGACAATTCACCCCTCCACTTT
TRBD1	-	TRBV11-2	TRBJ1-2	13	CASSPGQGYGYTF	TGTGCCAGTAGCCCGGGACAGGGGTATGGCTACACCTTC
-	-	TRBV5-5	TRBJ2-2	14	CASSRGTDTGELFF	TGTGCCAGCAGCCGGGGTACGGACACCGGGGAGCTGTTTTTT
-	-	TRBV5-4	TRBJ2-5	14	CASSLDEGGETQYF	TGTGCCAGCAGCTTGGATGAGGGGGGGGAGACCCAGTACTTC
-	-	TRBV7-2	TRBJ2-3	14	CASSSTGFTDTQYF	TGTGCCAGCAGCTCAACGGGGTTTACAGATACGCAGTATTTT
-	-	TRBV5-5	TRBJ2-5	13	CASSLPGVETQYF	TGTGCCAGCAGCTTGCCGGGTGTGGAGACCCAGTACTTC
-	-	TRBV10-3	TRBJ2-2	17	CAISESTSRRATGELFF	TGTGCCATCAGTGAGTCGACATCCCGGAGGGCCACCGGGGAGCTGTTTTTT
-	-	TRBV19	TRBJ1-5	15	CASSIEQGWRQPQHF	TGTGCCAGTAGTATAGAGCAGGGGTGGAGGCAGCCCCAGCATTTT
-	-	TRBV21-1	TRBJ2-2	17	CASSIWSGIRFAGELFF	TGTGCCAGCAGCATATGGAGCGGGATAAGGTTCGCCGGGGAGCTGTTTTTT
-	-	TRBV5-1	TRBJ1-4	16	CASSWTGLDGGEKLFF	TGCGCCAGCAGCTGGACGGGACTCGACGGTGGTGAAAAACTGTTTTTT
TRBD2	-	TRBV11-2	TRBJ2-1	15	CASSLGLAGVNEQFF	TGTGCCAGCAGCTTAGGGCTAGCGGGGGTGAATGAGCAGTTCTTC
TRBD1	-	TRBV3-1/TRBV3-2	TRBJ1-2	14	CASSAQGQTYGYTF	TGTGCCAGCAGCGCGCAGGGACAGACCTATGGCTACACCTTC
-	-	TRBV14	TRBJ2-7	13	CASSQGLLYEQYF	TGTGCCAGCAGCCAAGGACTTCTCTACGAGCAGTACTTC